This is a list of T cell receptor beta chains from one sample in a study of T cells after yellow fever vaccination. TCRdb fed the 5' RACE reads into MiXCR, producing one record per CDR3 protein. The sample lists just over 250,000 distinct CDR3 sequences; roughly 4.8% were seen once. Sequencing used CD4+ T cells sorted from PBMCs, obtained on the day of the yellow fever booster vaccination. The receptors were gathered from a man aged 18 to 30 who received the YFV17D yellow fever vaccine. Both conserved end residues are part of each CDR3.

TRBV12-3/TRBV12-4 CASSRLVTNNEQFF
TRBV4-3 CASSLRPGGGGGETQYF
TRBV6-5 CASRLTGERTQYF
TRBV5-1 CASSSEGGSPLHF
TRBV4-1 CASSQPTGGTEAFF
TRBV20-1 CSARVGRNEKLFF
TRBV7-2 CASSPEGPGELFF
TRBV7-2 CASSLRAQPQHF
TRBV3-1 CASSRRNDYEQYF
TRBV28 CASSQIWTEQFF
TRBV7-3 CASSPPGELNTEAFF
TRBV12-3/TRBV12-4 CASTEGLNEQFF
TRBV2 CASRRGGLVWNEQFF
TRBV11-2 CASSLLAGGLVTYEQYF
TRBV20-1 CSARDSTSTDTQYF